Listed below are T cell receptor beta chains from one sample, sequenced in a study of cytomegalovirus exposure and HLA in healthy donors. Using immunoSEQ multiplex PCR, the repertoire was profiled, and TCRdb retains in-frame clones only, with some absent. Altogether 100,000 or so clones are present, 74% being singletons, with the ten largest covering 2% to 2.5%. Sequenced sample: PBMCs. The origin of the receptors is a human donor in good health. The CDR3 runs from the conserved cysteine through the conserved F or W. The order of the fields is V gene, J gene, clone size, D gene, CDR3 protein, CDR3 DNA. D genes are given only for firm matches. For some rows the clone size is stated as once, few or many, or as a class when expanded; others skip it.

v_call: TRBV6-1
j_call: TRBJ2-7
clone_size: few
d_call: NA
cdr3_aa: CASSESSRYEQYF
cdr3_nt: TGTGCCAGCAGTGAATCTAGTCGCTACGAGCAGTACTTC

v_call: TRBV4-1
j_call: TRBJ2-5
clone_size: NA
d_call: TRBD1
cdr3_aa: CASSPNRDRGKETQYF
cdr3_nt: TGCGCCAGCAGCCCGAACCGGGACAGGGGGAAAGAGACCCAGTACTTC

v_call: TRBV6-1
j_call: TRBJ2-3
clone_size: NA
d_call: TRBD1
cdr3_aa: CASSDVQGAGDTQYF
cdr3_nt: TGTGCCAGCAGTGATGTACAGGGGGCTGGAGATACGCAGTATTTT

v_call: TRBV9
j_call: TRBJ2-3
clone_size: NA
d_call: TRBD2
cdr3_aa: CASSVRGDGTRDTQYF
cdr3_nt: TGTGCCAGCAGCGTAAGAGGGGATGGGACTAGGGATACGCAGTATTTT

v_call: TRBV7-8
j_call: TRBJ2-5
clone_size: once
d_call: TRBD2
cdr3_aa: CASSLARTSVETQYF
cdr3_nt: TGTGCCAGCAGCTTAGCAAGGACTAGCGTGGAGACCCAGTACTTC

v_call: TRBV15
j_call: TRBJ2-5
clone_size: few
d_call: NA
cdr3_aa: CATSRAARGEETQYF
cdr3_nt: TGTGCCACCAGCAGGGCAGCCAGGGGGGAGGAGACCCAGTACTTC

v_call: TRBV5-1
j_call: TRBJ1-1
clone_size: few
d_call: NA
cdr3_aa: CASSSGLNTEAFF
cdr3_nt: TGCGCCAGCAGCTCGGGGTTGAACACTGAAGCTTTCTTT

v_call: TRBV25-1
j_call: TRBJ1-1
clone_size: few
d_call: NA
cdr3_aa: CASSELGEENTEAFF
cdr3_nt: TGTGCCAGCAGTGAATTGGGGGAGGAGAACACTGAAGCTTTCTTT

v_call: TRBV30
j_call: TRBJ2-5
clone_size: NA
d_call: TRBD1
cdr3_aa: CAWSGHRGETQYF
cdr3_nt: TGTGCCTGGAGTGGACACAGGGGAGAGACCCAGTACTTC

v_call: TRBV13
j_call: TRBJ2-7
clone_size: NA
d_call: NA
cdr3_aa: CASSLGSFFDRRYEQYF
cdr3_nt: TGTGCCAGCAGCTTAGGCTCGTTTTTTGACAGGCGCTACGAGCAGTACTTC